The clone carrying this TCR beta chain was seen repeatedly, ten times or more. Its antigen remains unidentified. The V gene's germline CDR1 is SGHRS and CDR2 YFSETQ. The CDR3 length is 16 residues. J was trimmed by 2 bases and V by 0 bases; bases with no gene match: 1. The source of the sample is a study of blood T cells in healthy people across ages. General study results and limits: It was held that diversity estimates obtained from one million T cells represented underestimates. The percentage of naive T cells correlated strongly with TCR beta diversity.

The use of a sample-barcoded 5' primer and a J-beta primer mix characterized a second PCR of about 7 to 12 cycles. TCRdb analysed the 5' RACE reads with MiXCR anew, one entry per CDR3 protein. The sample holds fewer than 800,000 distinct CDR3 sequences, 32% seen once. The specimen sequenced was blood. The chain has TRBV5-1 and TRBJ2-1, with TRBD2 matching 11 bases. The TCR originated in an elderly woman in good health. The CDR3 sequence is CASSLVAGGPYNEQFF. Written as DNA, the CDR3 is TGCGCCAGCAGCTTGGTAGCGGGGGGGCCCTACAATGAGCAGTTCTTC.